This T cell receptor (beta chain) appears in the sequencing data of a study of blood T cell repertoires in COVID-19. Study information: Acute and convalescent COVID-19 specimens originated in the United States, Italy and Spain. The cDNA or gDNA used as material had been derived from T cells, B-cell-depleted T cells, or PBMCs.

In the authors' workflow: Cell counts per sample came from amplifying reference gene primers. Data came from immunoSEQ multiplex PCR; TCRdb stores just in-frame clones and leaves some out. That table supplies the V and J calls and clone size; D and trimming were determined from the DNA. The sample includes approximately 190,000 clones, around 84% of them seen just once. Sequenced: peripheral blood. The source is a man aged 25 to 40 with active or convalescent COVID-19.

The DNA for the CDR3 is TGTGCCAGCCGGGGACTAGCGGATGGCGGGGAGCTGTTTTTT. It encodes CASRGLADGGELFF. V usage is TRBV27 and J usage is TRBJ2-2; TRBD2 matches at 11 bases. V was pared by 8 bases and J by 7 bases, with 6 bases of the junction left unmatched. CDR3 length: 14 amino acids. The germline V gene has CDR1 MNHEY and CDR2 SMNVEV (reference sequence).